The 3 T cell receptor beta chains listed next were all sequenced from one sample in a study of cytomegalovirus exposure and HLA in healthy donors. Here immunoSEQ multiplex PCR was the method, and the copy in TCRdb shows in-frame clones only, minus some. The sample includes about 120,000 clones, 85% to 90% of them seen just once. The sequenced sample was PBMCs. Receptors were obtained from a young woman in good health and CMV-seronegative.

This chain connects TRBV25-1 to TRBJ2-3, with D unclear. V was shortened by 9 bases and J by 0 bases, with 19 bases between the two germline ends. Germline CDR1 and CDR2: MGHDK and SYGVNS. This CDR3 is built from 16 residues. The CDR3 sequence is CASPVAGMNSTDTQYF. As DNA, the CDR3 is TGTGCCAGTCCCGTAGCCGGAATGAATAGCACAGATACGCAGTATTTT.

The chain is built from TRBV28 and TRBJ1-2; TRBD1 might be the D (6 bases). The germline CDR1 and CDR2 sequences are MDHEN and SYDVKM. V was pared by 7 bases and J by 2 bases, with 11 bases between. The CDR3 consists of 13 residues. CDR3 sequence reads: CASNIDRNYGYTF. The CDR3 DNA reads TGTGCCAGCAATATAGACAGGAACTATGGCTACACCTTC.

The rearrangement joins TRBV18 to TRBJ1-1, with D possibly being TRBD1 (5 bases). With 2 bases removed from V and 5 bases from J, the gap between germline ends came to 15 bases. The CDR3 has 15 amino acids. Per the germline V gene, CDR1 is KGHSH and CDR2 is LQKENI. CDR3 bases: TGTGCCAGCTCACCATCGGGTTTTGGGGGGACTGAAGCTTTCTTT. The encoded protein is CASSPSGFGGTEAFF.